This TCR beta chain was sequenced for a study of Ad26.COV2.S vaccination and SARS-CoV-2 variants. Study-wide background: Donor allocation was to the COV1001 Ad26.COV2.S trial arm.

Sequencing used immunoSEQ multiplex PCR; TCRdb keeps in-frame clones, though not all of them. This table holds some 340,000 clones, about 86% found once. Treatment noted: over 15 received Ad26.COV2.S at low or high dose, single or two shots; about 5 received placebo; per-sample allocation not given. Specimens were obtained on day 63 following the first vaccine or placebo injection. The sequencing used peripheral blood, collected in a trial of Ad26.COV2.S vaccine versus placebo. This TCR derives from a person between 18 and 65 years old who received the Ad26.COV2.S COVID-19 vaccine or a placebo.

The CDR3 loop is CASSQPGTGGGYTF. The CDR3 region has the DNA TGTGCCAGCAGCCAACCCGGGACAGGGGGCGGCTACACCTTC. The chain has TRBV28 and TRBJ1-2; TRBD1 agrees at 12 bases. CDR1 and CDR2 from the germline V gene are MDHEN and SYDVKM. With 6 bases clipped from V and 8 bases from J, the junction kept 7 bases outside the gene matches. The CDR3 is 14 residues long.